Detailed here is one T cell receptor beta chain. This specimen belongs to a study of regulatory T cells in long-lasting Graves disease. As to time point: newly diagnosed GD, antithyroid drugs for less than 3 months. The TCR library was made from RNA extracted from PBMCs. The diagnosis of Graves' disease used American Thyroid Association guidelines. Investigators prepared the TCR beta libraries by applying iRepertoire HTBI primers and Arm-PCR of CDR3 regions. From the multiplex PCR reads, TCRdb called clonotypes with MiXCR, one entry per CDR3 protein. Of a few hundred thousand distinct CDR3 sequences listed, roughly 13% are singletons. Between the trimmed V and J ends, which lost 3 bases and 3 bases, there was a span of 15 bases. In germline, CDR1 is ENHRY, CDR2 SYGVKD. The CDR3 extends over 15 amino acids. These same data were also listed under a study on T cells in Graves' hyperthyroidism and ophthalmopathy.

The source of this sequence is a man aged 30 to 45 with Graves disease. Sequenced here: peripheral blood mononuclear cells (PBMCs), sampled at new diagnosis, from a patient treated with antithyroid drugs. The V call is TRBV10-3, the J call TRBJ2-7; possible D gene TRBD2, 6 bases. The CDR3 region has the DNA TGTGCCATCAGTGATAGGGAGCGGGCGATCTACGAGCAGTACTTC. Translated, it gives CAISDRERAIYEQYF.